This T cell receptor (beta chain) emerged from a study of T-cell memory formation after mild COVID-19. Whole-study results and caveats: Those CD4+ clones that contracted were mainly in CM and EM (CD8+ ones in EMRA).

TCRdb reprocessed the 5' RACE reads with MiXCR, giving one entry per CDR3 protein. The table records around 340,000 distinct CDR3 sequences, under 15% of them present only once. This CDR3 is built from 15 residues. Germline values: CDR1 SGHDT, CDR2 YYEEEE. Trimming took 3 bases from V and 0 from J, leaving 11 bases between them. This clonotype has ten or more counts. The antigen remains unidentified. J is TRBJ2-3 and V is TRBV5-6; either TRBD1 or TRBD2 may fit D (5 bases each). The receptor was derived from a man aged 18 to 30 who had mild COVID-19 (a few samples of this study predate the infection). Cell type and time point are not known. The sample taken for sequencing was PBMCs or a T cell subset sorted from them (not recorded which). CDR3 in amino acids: CASSWGPTSTDTQYF. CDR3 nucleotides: TGTGCCAGCAGCTGGGGACCGACTAGCACAGATACGCAGTATTTT.